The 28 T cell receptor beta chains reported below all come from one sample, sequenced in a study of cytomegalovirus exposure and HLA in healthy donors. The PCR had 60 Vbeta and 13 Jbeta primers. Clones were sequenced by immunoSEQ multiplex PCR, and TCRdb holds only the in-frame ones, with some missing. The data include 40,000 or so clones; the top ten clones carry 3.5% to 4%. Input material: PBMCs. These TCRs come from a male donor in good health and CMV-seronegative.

The CDR3 is CASSSDRPYGYTF. In DNA, the CDR3 is TGTGCCAGTTCTTCGGACAGACCCTATGGCTACACCTTC. The rearrangement uses TRBV19 and TRBJ1-2; TRBD1 is a possible D gene (6 bases). Trimming stripped 8 bases from V and 4 bases from J, with 14 bases between. CDR3 length: 13 residues. Per the germline V gene, CDR1 is LNHDA and CDR2 is SQIVND (reference sequence).

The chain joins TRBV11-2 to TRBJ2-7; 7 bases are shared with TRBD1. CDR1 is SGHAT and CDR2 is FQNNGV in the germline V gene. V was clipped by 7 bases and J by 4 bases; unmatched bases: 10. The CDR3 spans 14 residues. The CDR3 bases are TGTGCCAGCAACAGGGGTTCAAGATCGTACGAGCAGTACTTC. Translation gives CASNRGSRSYEQYF.

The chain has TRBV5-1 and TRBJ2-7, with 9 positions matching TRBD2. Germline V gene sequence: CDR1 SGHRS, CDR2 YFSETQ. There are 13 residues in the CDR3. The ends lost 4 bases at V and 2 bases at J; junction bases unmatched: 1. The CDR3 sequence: CASSRGGAYEQYF. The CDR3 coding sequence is TGCGCCAGCAGCCGCGGGGGGGCCTACGAGCAGTACTTC.

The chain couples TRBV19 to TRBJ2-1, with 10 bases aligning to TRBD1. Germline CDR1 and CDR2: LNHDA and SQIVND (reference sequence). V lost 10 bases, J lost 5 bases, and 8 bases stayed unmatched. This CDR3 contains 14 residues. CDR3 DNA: TGTGCCACCTCGAGAGACAGGGGGCACAATGAGCAGTTCTTC. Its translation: CATSRDRGHNEQFF.

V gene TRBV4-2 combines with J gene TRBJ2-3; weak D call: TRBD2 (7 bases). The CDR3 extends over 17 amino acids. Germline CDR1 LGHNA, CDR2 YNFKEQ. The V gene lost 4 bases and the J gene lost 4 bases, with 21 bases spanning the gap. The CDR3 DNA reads TGTGCCAGCAGCCCCATAGGGGGGGGTGTAGGATCAGATACGCAGTATTTT. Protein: CASSPIGGGVGSDTQYF.

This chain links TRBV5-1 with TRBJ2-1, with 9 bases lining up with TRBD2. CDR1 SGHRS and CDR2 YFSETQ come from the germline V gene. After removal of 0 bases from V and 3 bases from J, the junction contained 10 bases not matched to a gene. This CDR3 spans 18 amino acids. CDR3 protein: CASSLAASARGGYNEQFF. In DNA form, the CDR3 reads TGCGCCAGCAGCTTGGCCGCCAGCGCGCGGGGGGGCTACAATGAGCAGTTCTTC.

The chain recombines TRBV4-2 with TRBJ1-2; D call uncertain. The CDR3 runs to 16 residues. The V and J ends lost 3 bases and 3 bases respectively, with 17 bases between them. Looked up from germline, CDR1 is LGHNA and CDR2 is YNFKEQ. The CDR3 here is CASSHLPTGSHYGYTF. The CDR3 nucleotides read TGTGCCAGCAGCCATCTCCCCACGGGTTCCCACTATGGCTACACCTTC.

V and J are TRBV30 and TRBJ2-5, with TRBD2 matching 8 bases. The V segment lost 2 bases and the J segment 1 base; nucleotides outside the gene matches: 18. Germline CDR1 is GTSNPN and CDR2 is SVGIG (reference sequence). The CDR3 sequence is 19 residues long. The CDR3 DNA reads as TGTGCCTGGAGTCCTCCCCCTCGATACCGCGGGGGGACCCAAGAGACCCAGTACTTC. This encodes CAWSPPPRYRGGTQETQYF.

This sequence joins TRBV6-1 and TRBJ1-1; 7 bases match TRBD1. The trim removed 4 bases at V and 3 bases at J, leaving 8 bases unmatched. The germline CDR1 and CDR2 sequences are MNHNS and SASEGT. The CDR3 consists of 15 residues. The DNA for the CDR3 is TGTGCCAGCAGTGCGGGCTCTACAGGGGACACTGAAGCTTTCTTT. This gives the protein CASSAGSTGDTEAFF.

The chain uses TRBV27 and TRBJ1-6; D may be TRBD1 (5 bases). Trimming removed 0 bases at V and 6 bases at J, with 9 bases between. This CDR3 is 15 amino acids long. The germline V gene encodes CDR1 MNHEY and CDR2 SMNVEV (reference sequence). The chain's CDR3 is CASSLSGRANSPLHF. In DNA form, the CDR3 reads TGTGCCAGCAGTTTATCGGGCAGGGCTAATTCACCCCTCCACTTT.

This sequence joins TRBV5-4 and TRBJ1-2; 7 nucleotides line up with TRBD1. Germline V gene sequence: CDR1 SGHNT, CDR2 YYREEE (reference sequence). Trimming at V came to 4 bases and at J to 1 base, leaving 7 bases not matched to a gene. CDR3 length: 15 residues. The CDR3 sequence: CASSARDSLNYGYTF. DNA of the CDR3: TGTGCCAGCAGCGCCCGGGACAGTCTTAACTATGGCTACACCTTC.

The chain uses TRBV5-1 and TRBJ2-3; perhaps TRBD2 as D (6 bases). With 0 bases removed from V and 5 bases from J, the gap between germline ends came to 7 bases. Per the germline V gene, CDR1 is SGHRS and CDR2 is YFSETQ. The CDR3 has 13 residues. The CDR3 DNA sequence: TGCGCCAGCAGCTTGGGCGGGGAAGATACGCAGTATTTT. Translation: CASSLGGEDTQYF.

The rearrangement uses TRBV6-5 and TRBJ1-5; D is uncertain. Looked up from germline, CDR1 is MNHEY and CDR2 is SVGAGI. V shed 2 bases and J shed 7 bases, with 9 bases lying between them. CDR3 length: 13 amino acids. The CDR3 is CASSYTAGQPQHF. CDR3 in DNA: TGTGCCAGCAGTTACACGGCGGGGCAGCCCCAGCATTTT.

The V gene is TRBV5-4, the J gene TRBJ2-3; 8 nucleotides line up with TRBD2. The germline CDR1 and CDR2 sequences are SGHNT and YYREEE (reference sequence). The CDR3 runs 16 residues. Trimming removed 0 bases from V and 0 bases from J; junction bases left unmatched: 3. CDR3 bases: TGTGCCAGCAGCTTGGTTGCGGGGGGAAGCACAGATACGCAGTATTTT. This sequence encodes CASSLVAGGSTDTQYF.

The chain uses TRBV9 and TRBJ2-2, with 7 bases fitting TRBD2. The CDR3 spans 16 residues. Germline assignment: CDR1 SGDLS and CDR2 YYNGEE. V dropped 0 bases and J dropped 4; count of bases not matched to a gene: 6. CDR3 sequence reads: CASSVVSSGSTGELFF. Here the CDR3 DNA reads TGTGCCAGCAGCGTAGTTTCTAGCGGAAGCACCGGGGAGCTGTTTTTT.

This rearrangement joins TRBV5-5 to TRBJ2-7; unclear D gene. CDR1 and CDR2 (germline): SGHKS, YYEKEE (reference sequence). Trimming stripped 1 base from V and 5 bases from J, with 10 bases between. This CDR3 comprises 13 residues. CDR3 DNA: TGTGCCAGCAGCTTGTCGTGGAGCCACGAGCAGTACTTC. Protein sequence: CASSLSWSHEQYF.

CDR3 amino acids: CASSLGGGVGYTF. DNA of the CDR3: TGTGCCAGCAGCTTAGGAGGCGGGGTTGGCTACACCTTC. V is TRBV7-6 and J is TRBJ1-2, with D unresolved. The CDR3 extends over 13 amino acids. In germline, CDR1 is SGHVS, CDR2 FNYEAQ. The V end was cut by 1 base, the J end by 7 bases, with 10 bases between.

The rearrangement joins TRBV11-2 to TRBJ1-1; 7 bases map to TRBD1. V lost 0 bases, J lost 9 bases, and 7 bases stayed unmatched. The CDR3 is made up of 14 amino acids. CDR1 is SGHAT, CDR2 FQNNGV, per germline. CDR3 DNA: TGTGCCAGCAGCTTAGATCTGAGGGGGCAAAAAGCTTTCTTT. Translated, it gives CASSLDLRGQKAFF.

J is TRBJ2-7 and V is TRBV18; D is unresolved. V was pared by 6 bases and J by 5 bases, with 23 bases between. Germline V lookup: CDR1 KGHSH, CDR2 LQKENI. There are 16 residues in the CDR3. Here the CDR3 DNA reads TGTGCCAGCTCCCCAACCCTCGCCAGGAAAAGTCACGAGCAGTACTTC. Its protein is CASSPTLARKSHEQYF.

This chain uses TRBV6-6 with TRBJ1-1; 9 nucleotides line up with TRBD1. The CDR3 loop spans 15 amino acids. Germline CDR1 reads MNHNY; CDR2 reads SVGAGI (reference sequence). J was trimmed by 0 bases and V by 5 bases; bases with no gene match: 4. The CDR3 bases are TGTGCCAGCAGTCCCGGGACAGGGCTGAACACTGAAGCTTTCTTT. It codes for CASSPGTGLNTEAFF.

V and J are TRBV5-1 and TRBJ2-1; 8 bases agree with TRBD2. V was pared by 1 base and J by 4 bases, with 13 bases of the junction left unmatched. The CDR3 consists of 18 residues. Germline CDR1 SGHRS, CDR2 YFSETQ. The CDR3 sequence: CASSLTKIGAGGYNEQFF. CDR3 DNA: TGCGCCAGCAGCTTGACCAAGATAGGGGCGGGGGGATACAATGAGCAGTTCTTC.

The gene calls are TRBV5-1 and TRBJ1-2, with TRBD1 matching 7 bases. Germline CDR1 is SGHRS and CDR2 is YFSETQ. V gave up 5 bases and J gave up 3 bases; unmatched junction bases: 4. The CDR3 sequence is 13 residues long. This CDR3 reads CASRLGTDYGYTF. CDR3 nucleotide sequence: TGCGCCAGCAGACTCGGGACAGACTATGGCTACACCTTC.

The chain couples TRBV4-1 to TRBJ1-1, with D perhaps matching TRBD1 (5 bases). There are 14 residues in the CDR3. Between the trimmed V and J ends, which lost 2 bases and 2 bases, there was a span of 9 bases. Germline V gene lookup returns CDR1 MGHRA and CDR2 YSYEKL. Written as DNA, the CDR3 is TGCGCCAGCAGCCAAAAGACAGATAACACTGAAGCTTTCTTT. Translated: CASSQKTDNTEAFF.

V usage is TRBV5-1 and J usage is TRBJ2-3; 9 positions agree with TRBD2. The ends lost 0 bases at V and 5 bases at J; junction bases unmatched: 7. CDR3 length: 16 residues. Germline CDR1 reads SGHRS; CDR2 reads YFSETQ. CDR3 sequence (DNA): TGCGCCAGCAGCTTGGTCGCGGGGGGGCTTAGAGATACGCAGTATTTT. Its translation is CASSLVAGGLRDTQYF.

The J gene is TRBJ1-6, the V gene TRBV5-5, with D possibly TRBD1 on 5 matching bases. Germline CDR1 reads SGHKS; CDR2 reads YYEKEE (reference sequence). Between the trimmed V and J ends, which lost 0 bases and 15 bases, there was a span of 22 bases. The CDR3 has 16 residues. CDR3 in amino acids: CASSLATYNWGTGLHF. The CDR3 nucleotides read TGTGCCAGCAGCTTGGCTACTTATAATTGGGGGACTGGCCTCCACTTT.

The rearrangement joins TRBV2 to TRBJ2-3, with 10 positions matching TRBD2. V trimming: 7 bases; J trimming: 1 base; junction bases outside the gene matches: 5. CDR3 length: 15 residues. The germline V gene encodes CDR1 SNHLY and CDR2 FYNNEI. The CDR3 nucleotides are TGTGCCAGCAATATGCTAGCGGGGGGCACAGATACGCAGTATTTT. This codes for CASNMLAGGTDTQYF.

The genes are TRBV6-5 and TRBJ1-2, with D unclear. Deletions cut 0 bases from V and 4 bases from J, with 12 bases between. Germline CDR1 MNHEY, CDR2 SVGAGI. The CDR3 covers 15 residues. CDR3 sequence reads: CASSYSGRRGYGYTF. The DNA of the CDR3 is TGTGCCAGCAGTTACTCGGGTCGGCGGGGCTATGGCTACACCTTC.

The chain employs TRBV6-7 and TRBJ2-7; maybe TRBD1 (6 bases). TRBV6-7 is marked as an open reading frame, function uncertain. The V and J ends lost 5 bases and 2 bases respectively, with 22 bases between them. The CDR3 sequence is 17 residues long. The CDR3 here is CASSKIPLEGVPYEQYF. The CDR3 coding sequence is TGTGCCAGCAGTAAAATTCCACTTGAGGGGGTTCCCTACGAGCAGTACTTC.